This TCR beta chain was captured by sequencing in a study of cytomegalovirus exposure and HLA in healthy donors. 60 Vbeta and 13 Jbeta primers were used in PCR. Produced via immunoSEQ multiplex PCR; TCRdb's table is partial and in-frame only. This sample carries 170,000 or so clones, roughly 85% of them seen once, and the ten largest clones take approximately 0.7%. The germline V and J ends were trimmed by 3 bases and 6 bases, with 18 bases remaining between them. Germline V gene sequence: CDR1 SGDLS, CDR2 YYNGEE. This CDR3 is built from 15 residues. The source is a woman between 40 and 55 years old in good health and CMV-seronegative. The J gene is TRBJ1-2, the V gene TRBV9; D might be TRBD1 (5 bases). The specimen sequenced was PBMCs. The CDR3 region has the DNA TGTGCCAGCAGCGCACCCTTGGGACTCACAAATGGCTACACCTTC. This encodes CASSAPLGLTNGYTF.